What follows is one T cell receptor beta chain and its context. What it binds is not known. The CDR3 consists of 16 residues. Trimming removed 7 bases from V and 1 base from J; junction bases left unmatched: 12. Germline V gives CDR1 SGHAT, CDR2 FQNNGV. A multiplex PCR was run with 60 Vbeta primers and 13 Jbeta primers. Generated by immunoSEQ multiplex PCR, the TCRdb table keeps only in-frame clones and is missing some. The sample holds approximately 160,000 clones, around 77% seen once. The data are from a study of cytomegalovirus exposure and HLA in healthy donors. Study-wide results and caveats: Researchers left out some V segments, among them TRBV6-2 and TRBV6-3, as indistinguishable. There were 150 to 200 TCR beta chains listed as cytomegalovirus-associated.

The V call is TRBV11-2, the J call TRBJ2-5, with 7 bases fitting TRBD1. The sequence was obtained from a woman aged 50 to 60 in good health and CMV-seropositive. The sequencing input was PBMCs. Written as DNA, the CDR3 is TGTGCCAGCACACACAACAGGGGATCAAGCCAAGAGACCCAGTACTTC. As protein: CASTHNRGSSQETQYF.